This T cell receptor (beta chain) was sequenced during a study of early T cells in non-severe SARS-CoV-2 infection. This clonotype showed up many times. Trimming cost V 1 base and J 1 base, with 9 bases left between them. Germline CDR1 SNHLY, CDR2 FYNNEI. The CDR3 contains 15 residues. Molecules of cDNA were individually given unique molecular identifiers that were attached to them. TCRdb itself ran the 5' RACE reads through MiXCR, one entry per CDR3 protein. The table lists some 50,000 distinct CDR3 sequences, 3.5% to 5% of them singletons. The chain links TRBV2 to TRBJ2-3; no clear D gene. The sample consisted of whole blood. This receptor was identified in an adult who was a healthcare worker with PCR-confirmed SARS-CoV-2 infection or an uninfected control (not recorded which). The CDR3 nucleotides read TGTGCCAGCAGTGAAGAGGGTGGTGGCACAGATACGCAGTATTTT. It translates to CASSEEGGGTDTQYF.